Each of the 15 T cell receptor beta chains below was sequenced from the same sample in a study of blood T cell repertoires in COVID-19. Profiling relied on immunoSEQ multiplex PCR, and the TCRdb table lists in-frame clones only, not all of them. The repertoire consists of approximately 110,000 clones, with approximately 80% occurring once and the leading ten covering 0.8% to 0.9%. Material: peripheral blood. These receptors were obtained from a woman aged 70 to 79 with acute or convalescent COVID-19.

In its sample, this clone was seen many times. CDR3 bases: TGTGCCAGCAGTTCCTTTGGACAGGGTTTAGCTTTCTTT. This codes for CASSSFGQGLAFF. The chain recombines TRBV6-5 with TRBJ1-1; TRBD1 matches at 8 bases. Germline V CDR1 and CDR2: MNHEY, SVGAGI. V was clipped by 4 bases and J by 10 bases; unmatched bases: 8. The CDR3 spans 13 residues.

The rearrangement links TRBV7-9 to TRBJ2-7; D unclear. This CDR3 region has 15 residues. Looked up from germline, CDR1 is SEHNR and CDR2 is FQNEAQ (reference sequence). The V end was cut by 5 bases, the J end by 0 bases, with 14 bases between. CDR3 nucleotides: TGTGCCAGCAGCCCAGACGGCAGGCCCTCCTACGAGCAGTACTTC. This encodes CASSPDGRPSYEQYF.

V usage is TRBV7-8 and J usage is TRBJ1-5, with D hard to call. There are 15 residues in the CDR3. Germline V lookup: CDR1 SGHVS, CDR2 FQNEAQ. V gave up 0 bases and J gave up 3 bases, with 9 bases separating them. CDR3 sequence: CASSLAGRFNQPQHF. DNA of the CDR3: TGTGCCAGCAGCTTAGCAGGCAGGTTCAATCAGCCCCAGCATTTT.

V gene TRBV6-5 combines with J gene TRBJ2-5; D call uncertain. V lost 6 bases and J 1 base, leaving 3 bases between the germline ends. Germline V gene sequence: CDR1 MNHEY, CDR2 SVGAGI. The CDR3 consists of 11 residues. CDR3: CASSIQETQYF. In DNA form, the CDR3 reads TGTGCCAGCAGCATCCAAGAGACCCAGTACTTC.

The chain uses TRBV19 and TRBJ1-5, with a weak D call TRBD1 (6 bases). The germline CDR1 and CDR2 sequences are LNHDA and SQIVND (reference sequence). Trimming left V 1 base short and J 7 bases short, with 11 bases between. The CDR3 extends over 14 amino acids. This chain's CDR3 is CASSIATGSQPQHF. Written as DNA, the CDR3 is TGTGCCAGTAGTATAGCCACAGGGTCGCAGCCCCAGCATTTT.

The chain is built from TRBV15 and TRBJ1-2, with D maybe TRBD1 (6 bases). Germline V gene sequence: CDR1 LNHNV, CDR2 YYDKDF (reference sequence). This CDR3 spans 12 amino acids. V lost 3 bases, J lost 10 bases, and 12 bases lay in between. As DNA, the CDR3 is TGTGCCACCAGCAGGGCCGGGGGGCACTACACCTTC. Translation: CATSRAGGHYTF.

The rearrangement uses TRBV11-1 and TRBJ2-5; 10 positions agree with TRBD2. Germline values: CDR1 SGHAT, CDR2 FQDESV (reference sequence). The CDR3 covers 16 residues. The ends lost 5 bases at V and 3 bases at J; junction bases unmatched: 9. CDR3 protein: CASSLEGLAGEETQYF. The CDR3 coding sequence is TGTGCCAGCAGCCTGGAGGGGCTAGCGGGGGAAGAGACCCAGTACTTC.

The gene calls are TRBV7-9 and TRBJ2-5; 7 bases map to TRBD1. This CDR3 spans 13 amino acids. V shed 6 bases, J shed 1 base, and the junction held 2 bases outside the gene matches. Germline assignment: CDR1 SEHNR and CDR2 FQNEAQ (reference sequence). This chain's CDR3 is CASSSGGQETQYF. The CDR3, as DNA: TGTGCCAGCAGTTCAGGGGGCCAAGAGACCCAGTACTTC.

The chain recombines TRBV2 with TRBJ2-5, with TRBD1 matching 8 bases. Germline V gene lookup returns CDR1 SNHLY and CDR2 FYNNEI. CDR3 length: 14 amino acids. The V segment lost 5 bases and the J segment 5 bases; nucleotides outside the gene matches: 7. The CDR3 coding sequence is TGTGCCAGCAGTCGGACAGGGCTTGGGGAGACCCAGTACTTC. It yields the protein CASSRTGLGETQYF.

This clone was seen a handful of times. The V call is TRBV3-1 (or the pseudogene TRBV3-2), the J call TRBJ2-7, with TRBD1 matching 7 bases. V shed 4 bases, J shed 0 bases, and the junction held 3 bases outside the gene matches. This CDR3 is built from 14 residues. Looked up from germline, CDR1 is LGHDT and CDR2 is YNNKEL (reference sequence). The CDR3 spells CASSLQGDSYEQYF. The CDR3, as DNA: TGTGCCAGCAGCCTCCAGGGGGACTCCTACGAGCAGTACTTC.

V is TRBV6-5 and J is TRBJ1-2; no clear D gene. The CDR3 is 14 amino acids. CDR1 and CDR2 from the germline V gene are MNHEY and SVGAGI. The V gene lost 5 bases and the J gene lost 0 bases, with 10 bases spanning the gap. The CDR3 loop is CASSRVNSNYGYTF. CDR3 sequence (DNA): TGTGCCAGCAGTCGGGTCAACTCTAACTATGGCTACACCTTC.

The chain uses TRBV7-3 and TRBJ2-1; 8 bases line up with TRBD2. The CDR3 runs 15 residues. V was pared by 5 bases and J by 4 bases, with 7 bases of the junction left unmatched. Looked up from germline, CDR1 is SGHTA and CDR2 is FQGTGA. The CDR3: CASSPGLVLYNEQFF. Written as DNA, the CDR3 is TGTGCCAGCAGCCCGGGACTAGTCCTGTACAATGAGCAGTTCTTC. Combining the CDR3 with reference TRBV7-3 and TRBJ2-1 gives the whole variable domain GAGVSQTPSNKVTEKGKYVELRCDPISGHTALYWYRQSLGQGPEFLIYFQGTGAADDSGLPNDRFFAVRPEGSVSTLKIQRTERGDSAVYLCASSPGLVLYNEQFFGPGTRLTVL.

This chain connects TRBV28 to TRBJ1-2, with D tentatively TRBD1 (5 bases). The germline V gene has CDR1 MDHEN and CDR2 SYDVKM. This CDR3 region has 15 residues. With 1 base removed from V and 7 bases from J, the gap between germline ends came to 16 bases. The DNA for the CDR3 is TGTGCCAGCAGTTTATCCCAGGGATGGGGAGGTGGCTACACCTTC. This sequence encodes CASSLSQGWGGGYTF.

This clone was counted a single time. The J gene is TRBJ2-1, the V gene TRBV7-8, with 12 bases identical to TRBD2. CDR3 length: 14 amino acids. From germline, CDR1 is SGHVS and CDR2 FQNEAQ. The J segment lost 6 bases and the V segment lost 10 bases, leaving 7 bases of the junction unmatched. CDR3 bases: TGTGCCACCTCGGGACTAGCGGGTTTCAATGAGCAGTTCTTC. This codes for CATSGLAGFNEQFF.

This chain links TRBV2 with TRBJ1-5; tentative D call: TRBD1 (6 bases). From germline, CDR1 is SNHLY and CDR2 FYNNEI. Trimming took 5 bases from V and 5 from J, leaving 10 bases between them. The CDR3 runs 13 residues. CDR3 residues: CASSRQADQPQHF. CDR3 sequence (DNA): TGTGCCAGCAGTCGACAGGCGGATCAGCCCCAGCATTTT.